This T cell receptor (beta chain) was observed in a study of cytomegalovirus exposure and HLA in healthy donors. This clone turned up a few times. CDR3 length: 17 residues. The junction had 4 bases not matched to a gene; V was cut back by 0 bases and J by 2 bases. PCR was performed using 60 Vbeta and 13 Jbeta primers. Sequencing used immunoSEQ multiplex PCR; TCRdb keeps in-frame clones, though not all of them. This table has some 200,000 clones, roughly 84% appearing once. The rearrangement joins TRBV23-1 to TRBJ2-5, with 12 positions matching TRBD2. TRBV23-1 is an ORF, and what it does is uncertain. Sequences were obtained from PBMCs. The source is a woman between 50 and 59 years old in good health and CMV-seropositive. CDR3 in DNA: TGCGCCAGCAGTCAATCCCTAGCGGGGGGGCCACAAGAGACCCAGTACTTC. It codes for CASSQSLAGGPQETQYF.